The text below deals with one TCR beta chain. Its antigen is unidentified. This sample is drawn from a study of T cells in localized non-small cell lung cancer. Study outcomes and limitations: Prolonged overall survival went with higher T cell density in the blood. Sequencing, confined to only one tumor region, leaves heterogeneity possible.

Sequencing used immunoSEQ multiplex PCR; TCRdb keeps in-frame clones, though not all of them. The data contain around 43,000 clones, approximately 86% of them singletons. The J segment lost 7 bases and the V segment lost 7 bases, leaving 10 bases of the junction unmatched. Germline V gene data show CDR1 as MRHNA and CDR2 as SNTAGT. The CDR3 has 14 amino acids. This TCR came from a man aged 18 to 50 with stage I lung adenocarcinoma. The sequenced sample was peripheral blood, obtained before any cancer treatment. V is TRBV6-4 and J is TRBJ1-1, with TRBD1 matching over 9 bases. The CDR3 region is CASIPSPGQGEAFF. The CDR3 coding sequence is TGTGCCAGCATTCCCTCACCGGGACAGGGTGAAGCTTTCTTT.